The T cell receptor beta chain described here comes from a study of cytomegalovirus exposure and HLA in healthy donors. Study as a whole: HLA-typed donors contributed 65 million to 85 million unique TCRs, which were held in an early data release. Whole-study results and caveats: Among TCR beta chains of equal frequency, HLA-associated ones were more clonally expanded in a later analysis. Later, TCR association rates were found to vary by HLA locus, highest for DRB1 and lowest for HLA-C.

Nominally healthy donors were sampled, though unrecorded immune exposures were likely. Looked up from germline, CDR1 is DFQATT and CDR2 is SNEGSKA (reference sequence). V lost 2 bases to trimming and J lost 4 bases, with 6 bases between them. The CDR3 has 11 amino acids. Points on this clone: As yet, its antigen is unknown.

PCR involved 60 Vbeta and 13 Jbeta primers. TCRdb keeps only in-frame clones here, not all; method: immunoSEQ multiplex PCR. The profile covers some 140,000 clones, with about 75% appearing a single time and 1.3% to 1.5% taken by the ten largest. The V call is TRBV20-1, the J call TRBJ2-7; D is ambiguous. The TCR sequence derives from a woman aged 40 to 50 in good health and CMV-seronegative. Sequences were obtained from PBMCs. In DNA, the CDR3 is TGCAGTGCTAGAAACCAGTACGAGCAGTACTTC. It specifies CSARNQYEQYF.